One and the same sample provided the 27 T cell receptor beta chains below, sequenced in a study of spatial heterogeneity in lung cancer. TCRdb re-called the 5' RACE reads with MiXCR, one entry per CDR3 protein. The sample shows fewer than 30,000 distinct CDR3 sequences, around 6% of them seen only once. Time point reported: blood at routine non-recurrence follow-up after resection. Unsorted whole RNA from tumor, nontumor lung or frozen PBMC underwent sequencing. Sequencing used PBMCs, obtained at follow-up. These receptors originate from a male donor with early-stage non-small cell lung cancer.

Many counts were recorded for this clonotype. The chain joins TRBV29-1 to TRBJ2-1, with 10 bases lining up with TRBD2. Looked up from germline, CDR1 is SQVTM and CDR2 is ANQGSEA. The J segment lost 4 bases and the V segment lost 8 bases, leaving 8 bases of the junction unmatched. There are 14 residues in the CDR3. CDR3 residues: CSSLLAGAYNEQFF. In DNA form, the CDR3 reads TGCAGCAGCCTCCTAGCGGGAGCTTACAATGAGCAGTTCTTC.

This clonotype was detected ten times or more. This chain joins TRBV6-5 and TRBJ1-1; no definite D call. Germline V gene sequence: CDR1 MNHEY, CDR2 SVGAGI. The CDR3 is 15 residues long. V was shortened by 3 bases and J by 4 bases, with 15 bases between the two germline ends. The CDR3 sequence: CASSYTAVFPTEAFF. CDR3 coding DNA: TGTGCCAGCAGTTATACTGCAGTATTTCCCACTGAAGCTTTCTTT.

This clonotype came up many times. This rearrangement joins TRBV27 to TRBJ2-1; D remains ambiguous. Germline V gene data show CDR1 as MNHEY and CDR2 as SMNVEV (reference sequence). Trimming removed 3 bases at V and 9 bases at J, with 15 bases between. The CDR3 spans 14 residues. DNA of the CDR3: TGTGCCAGCAGTTTTGATATGAGGACCGGTGAGCAGTTCTTC. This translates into CASSFDMRTGEQFF.

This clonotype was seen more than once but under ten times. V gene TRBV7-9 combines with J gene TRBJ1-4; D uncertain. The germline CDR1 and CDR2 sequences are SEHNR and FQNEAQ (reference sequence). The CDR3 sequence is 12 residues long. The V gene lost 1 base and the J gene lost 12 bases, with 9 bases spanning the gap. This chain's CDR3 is CASSLGGLELFF. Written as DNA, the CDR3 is TGTGCCAGCAGCTTAGGGGGATTGGAACTGTTTTTT.

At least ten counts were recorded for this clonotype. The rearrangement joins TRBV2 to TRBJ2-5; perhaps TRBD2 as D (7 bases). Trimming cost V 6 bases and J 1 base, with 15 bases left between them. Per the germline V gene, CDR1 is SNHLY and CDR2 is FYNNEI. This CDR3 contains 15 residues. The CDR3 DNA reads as TGTGCCAGCAGGGGGGCCAGCGGGGTCCAAGAGACCCAGTACTTC. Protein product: CASRGASGVQETQYF.

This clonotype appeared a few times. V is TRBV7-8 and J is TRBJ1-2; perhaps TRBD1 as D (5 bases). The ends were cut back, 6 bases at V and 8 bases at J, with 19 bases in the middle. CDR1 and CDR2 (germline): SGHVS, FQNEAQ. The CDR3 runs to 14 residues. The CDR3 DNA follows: TGTGCCAGCAGTCCTGCCCTCCAGGGACGAGGCTACACCTTC. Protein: CASSPALQGRGYTF.

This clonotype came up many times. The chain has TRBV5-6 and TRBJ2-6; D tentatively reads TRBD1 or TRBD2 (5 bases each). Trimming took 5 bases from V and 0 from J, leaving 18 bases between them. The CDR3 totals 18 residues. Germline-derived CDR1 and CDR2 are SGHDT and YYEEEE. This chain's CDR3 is CASSRDGLLSSGANVLTF. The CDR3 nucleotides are TGTGCCAGCAGTCGGGACGGATTACTAAGCTCTGGGGCCAACGTCCTGACTTTC. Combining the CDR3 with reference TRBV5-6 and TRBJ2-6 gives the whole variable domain DAGVTQSPTHLIKTRGQQVTLRCSPKSGHDTVSWYQQALGQGPQFIFQYYEEEERQRGNFPDRFSGHQFPNYSSELNVNALLLGDSALYLCASSRDGLLSSGANVLTFGAGSRLTVL.

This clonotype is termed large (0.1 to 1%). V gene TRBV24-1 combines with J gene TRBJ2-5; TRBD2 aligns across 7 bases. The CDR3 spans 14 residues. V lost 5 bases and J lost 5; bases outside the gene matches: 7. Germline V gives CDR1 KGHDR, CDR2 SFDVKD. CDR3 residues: CATSGSLATETQYF. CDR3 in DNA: TGTGCCACCAGTGGTTCACTAGCGACGGAGACCCAGTACTTC.

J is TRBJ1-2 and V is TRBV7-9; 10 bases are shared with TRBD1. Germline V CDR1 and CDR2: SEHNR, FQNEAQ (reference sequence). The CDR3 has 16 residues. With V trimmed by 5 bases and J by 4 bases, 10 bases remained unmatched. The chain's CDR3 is CASSDPTGGAGYGYTF. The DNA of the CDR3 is TGTGCCAGCAGCGACCCGACAGGGGGCGCGGGCTATGGCTACACCTTC.

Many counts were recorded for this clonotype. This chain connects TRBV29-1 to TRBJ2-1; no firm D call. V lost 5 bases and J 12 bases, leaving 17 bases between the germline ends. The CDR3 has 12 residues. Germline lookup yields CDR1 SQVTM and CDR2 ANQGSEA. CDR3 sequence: CSVRQTNGRQFF. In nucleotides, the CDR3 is TGCAGCGTTCGCCAAACAAACGGTAGGCAGTTCTTC.

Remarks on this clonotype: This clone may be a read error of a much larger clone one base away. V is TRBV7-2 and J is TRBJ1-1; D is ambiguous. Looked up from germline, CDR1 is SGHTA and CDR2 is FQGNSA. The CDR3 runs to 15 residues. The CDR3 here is CANSPGRRTNTEAFF. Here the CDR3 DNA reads TGTGCCAACAGCCCCGGCAGGCGGACGAACACTGAAGCTTTCTTT.

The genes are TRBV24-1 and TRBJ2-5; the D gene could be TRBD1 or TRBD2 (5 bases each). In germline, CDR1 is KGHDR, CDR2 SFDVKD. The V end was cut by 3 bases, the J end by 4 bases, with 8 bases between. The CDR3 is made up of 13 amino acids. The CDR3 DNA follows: TGTGCCACCAGTGATGGGGGACGAGAGACCCAGTACTTC. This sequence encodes CATSDGGRETQYF.

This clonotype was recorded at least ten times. The CDR3 region has the DNA TGTGCCAGCAGCCCCGGGACCTTCCGCACAGATACGCAGTATTTT. Its protein is CASSPGTFRTDTQYF. The V and J genes are TRBV7-8 and TRBJ2-3; D is tentatively TRBD1 or TRBD2 (5 bases each). Germline CDR1 SGHVS, CDR2 FQNEAQ. The V end was cut by 5 bases, the J end by 1 base, with 13 bases between. CDR3 length: 15 residues.

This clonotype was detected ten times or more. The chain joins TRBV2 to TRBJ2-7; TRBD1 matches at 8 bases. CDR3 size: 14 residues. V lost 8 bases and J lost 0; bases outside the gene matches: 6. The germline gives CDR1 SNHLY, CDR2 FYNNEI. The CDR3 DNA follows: TGTGCCAGCCAAAGACAGGGGAGCTCCTACGAGCAGTACTTC. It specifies CASQRQGSSYEQYF.

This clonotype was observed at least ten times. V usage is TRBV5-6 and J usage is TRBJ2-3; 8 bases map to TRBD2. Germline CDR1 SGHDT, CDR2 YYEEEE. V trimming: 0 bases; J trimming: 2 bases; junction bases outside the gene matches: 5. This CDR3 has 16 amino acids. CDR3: CASSLEGGRSTDTQYF. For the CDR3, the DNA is TGTGCCAGCAGCTTGGAGGGCGGGAGGTCCACAGATACGCAGTATTTT.

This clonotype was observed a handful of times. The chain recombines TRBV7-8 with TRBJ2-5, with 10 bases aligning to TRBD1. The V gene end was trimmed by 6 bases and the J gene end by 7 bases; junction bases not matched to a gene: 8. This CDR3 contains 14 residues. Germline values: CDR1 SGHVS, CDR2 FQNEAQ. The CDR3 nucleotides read TGTGCCAGCAGTAGGACAGGGGGAATGGGGACCCAGTACTTC. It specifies CASSRTGGMGTQYF.

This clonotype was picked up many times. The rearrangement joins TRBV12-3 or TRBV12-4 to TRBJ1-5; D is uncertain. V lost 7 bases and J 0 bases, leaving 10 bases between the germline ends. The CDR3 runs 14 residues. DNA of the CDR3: TGTGCCAGCACTCGAGTTCTTAGCAATCAGCCCCAGCATTTT. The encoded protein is CASTRVLSNQPQHF.

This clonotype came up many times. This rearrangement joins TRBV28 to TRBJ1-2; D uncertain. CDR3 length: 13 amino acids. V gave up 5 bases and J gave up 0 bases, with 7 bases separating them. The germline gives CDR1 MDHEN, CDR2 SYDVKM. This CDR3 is CASSVRTNYGYTF. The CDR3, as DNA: TGTGCCAGCAGTGTCAGAACTAACTATGGCTACACCTTC.

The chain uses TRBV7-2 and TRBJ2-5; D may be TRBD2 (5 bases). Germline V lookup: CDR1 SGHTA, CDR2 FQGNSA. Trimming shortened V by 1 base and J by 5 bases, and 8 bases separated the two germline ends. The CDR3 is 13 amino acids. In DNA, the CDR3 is TGTGCCAGCAGCTTAGGTTGGGAGGAGACCCAGTACTTC. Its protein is CASSLGWEETQYF.

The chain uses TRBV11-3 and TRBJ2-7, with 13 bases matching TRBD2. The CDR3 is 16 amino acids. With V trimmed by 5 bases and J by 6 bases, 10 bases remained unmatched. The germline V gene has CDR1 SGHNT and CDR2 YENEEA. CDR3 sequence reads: CASSRGTSGMVGEQYV. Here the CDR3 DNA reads TGTGCCAGCAGCCGCGGGACTAGCGGGATGGTTGGCGAGCAGTACGTC.

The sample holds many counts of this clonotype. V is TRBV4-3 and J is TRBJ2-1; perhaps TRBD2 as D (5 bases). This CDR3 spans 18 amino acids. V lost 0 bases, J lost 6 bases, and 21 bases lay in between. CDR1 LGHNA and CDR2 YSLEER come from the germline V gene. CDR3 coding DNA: TGCGCCAGCAGCCAAGAAACCCCCCTTGCGGGTCAACCCAATGAGCAGTTCTTC. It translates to CASSQETPLAGQPNEQFF.

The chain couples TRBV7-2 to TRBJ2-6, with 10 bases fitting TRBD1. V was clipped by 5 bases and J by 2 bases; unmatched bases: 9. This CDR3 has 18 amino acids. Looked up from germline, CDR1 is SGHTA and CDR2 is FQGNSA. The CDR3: CASSPDRGRFAGANVLTF. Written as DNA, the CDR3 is TGTGCCAGCAGCCCAGACAGGGGGCGGTTCGCTGGGGCCAACGTCCTGACTTTC.

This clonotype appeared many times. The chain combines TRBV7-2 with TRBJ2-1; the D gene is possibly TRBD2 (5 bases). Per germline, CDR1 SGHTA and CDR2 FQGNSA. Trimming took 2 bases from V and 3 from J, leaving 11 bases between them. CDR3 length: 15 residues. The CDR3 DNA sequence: TGTGCCAGCAGCTTAAGCGGCCTGAGCTACAATGAGCAGTTCTTC. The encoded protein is CASSLSGLSYNEQFF.

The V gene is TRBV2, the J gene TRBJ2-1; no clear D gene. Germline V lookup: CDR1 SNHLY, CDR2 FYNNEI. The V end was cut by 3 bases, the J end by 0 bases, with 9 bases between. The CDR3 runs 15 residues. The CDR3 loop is CASSDGSFSYNEQFF. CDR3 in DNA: TGTGCCAGCAGTGATGGTTCTTTCTCCTACAATGAGCAGTTCTTC. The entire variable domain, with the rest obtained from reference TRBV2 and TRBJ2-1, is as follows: EPEVTQTPSHQVTQMGQEVILRCVPISNHLYFYWYRQILGQKVEFLVSFYNNEISEKSEIFDDQFSVERPDGSNFTLKIRSTKLEDSAMYFCASSDGSFSYNEQFFGPGTRLTVL.

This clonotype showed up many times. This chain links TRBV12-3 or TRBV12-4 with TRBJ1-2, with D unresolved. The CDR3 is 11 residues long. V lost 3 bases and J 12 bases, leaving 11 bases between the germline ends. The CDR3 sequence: CASSLQRYHTF. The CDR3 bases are TGTGCCAGCAGTTTGCAGCGATACCACACCTTC.

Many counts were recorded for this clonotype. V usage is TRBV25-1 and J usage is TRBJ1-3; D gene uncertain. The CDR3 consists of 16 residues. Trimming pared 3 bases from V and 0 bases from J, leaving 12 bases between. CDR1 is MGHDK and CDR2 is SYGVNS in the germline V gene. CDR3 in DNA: TGTGCCAGCAGTGACGACGGGGAGGACTCTGGAAACACCATATATTTT. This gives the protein CASSDDGEDSGNTIYF.

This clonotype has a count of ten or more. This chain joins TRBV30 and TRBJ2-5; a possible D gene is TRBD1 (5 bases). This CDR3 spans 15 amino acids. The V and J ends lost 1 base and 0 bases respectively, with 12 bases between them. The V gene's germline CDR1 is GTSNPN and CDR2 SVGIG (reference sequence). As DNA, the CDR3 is TGTGCCTGGAGTGAGGGGCAAGCTCACCAAGAGACCCAGTACTTC. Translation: CAWSEGQAHQETQYF.